The TCR beta chain described here comes from a study of read filtering for tumor transcriptome and immune sequencing. Study summary: R-ISS stage counts were roughly eight for I, 15 to 20 for II, more than 5 for III. Transcriptome libraries were built from DNase-treated RNA. Broader study findings: Even smaller IR-seq throughput identified most shared clonotypes.

As to this clonotype: Its antigen is unidentified.

This CDR3 contains 13 residues. The V gene lost 2 bases and the J gene lost 3 bases, with 9 bases spanning the gap. In germline, CDR1 is SGHNT, CDR2 YYREEE (reference sequence). The library was built from about 400 ng RNA with molecular barcoded adaptors for alpha/delta and beta/gamma chains. TCRdb ran MiXCR on the reads and lists one entry per CDR3 protein. This sample has 25,000 or so distinct CDR3 sequences, with around 20% found just once. The receptor comes from a donor aged 40 or older with multiple myeloma. V gene TRBV5-4 combines with J gene TRBJ2-7, with D hard to call. Sequenced: a population of CD138-negative cells sorted from bone marrow. The CDR3 sequence is CASSLPPNYEQYF. The CDR3 nucleotides are TGTGCCAGCAGCTTACCGCCCAACTACGAGCAGTACTTC.